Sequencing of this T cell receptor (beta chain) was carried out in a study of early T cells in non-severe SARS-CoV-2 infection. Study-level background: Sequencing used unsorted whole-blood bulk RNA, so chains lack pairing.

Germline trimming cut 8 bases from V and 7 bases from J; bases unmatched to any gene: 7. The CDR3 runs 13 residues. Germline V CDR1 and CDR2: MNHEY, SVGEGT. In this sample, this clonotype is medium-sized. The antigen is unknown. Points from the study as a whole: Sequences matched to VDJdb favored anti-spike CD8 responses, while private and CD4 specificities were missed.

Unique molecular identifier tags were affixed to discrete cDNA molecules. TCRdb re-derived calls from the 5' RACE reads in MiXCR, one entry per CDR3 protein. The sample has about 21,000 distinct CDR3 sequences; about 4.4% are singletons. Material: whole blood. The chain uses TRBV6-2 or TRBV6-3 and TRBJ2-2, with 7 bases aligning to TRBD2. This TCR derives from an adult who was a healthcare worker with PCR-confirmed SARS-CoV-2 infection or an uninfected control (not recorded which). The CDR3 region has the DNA TGTGCCAGCCATAGAGCGGGGAGCGGGGAGCTGTTTTTT. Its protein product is CASHRAGSGELFF.